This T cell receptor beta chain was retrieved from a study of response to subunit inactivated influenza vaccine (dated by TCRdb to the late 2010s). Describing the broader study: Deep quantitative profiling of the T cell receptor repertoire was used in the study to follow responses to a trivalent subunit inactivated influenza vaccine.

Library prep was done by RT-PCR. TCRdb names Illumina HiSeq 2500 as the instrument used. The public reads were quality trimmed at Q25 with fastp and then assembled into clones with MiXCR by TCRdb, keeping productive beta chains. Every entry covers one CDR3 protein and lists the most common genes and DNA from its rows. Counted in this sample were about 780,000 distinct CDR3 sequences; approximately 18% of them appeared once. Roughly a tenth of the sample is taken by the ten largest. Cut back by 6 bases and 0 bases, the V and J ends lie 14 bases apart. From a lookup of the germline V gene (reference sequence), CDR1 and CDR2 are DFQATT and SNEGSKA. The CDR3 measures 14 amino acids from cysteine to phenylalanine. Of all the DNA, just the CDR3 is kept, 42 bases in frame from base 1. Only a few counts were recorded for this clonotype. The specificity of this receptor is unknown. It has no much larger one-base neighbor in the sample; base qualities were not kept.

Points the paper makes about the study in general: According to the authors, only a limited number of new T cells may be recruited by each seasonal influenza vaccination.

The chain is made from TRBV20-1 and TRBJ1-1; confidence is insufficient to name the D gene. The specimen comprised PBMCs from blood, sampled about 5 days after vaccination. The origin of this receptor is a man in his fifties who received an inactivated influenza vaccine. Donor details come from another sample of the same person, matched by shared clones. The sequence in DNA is TGCAGTGCCGTGGGAGACACCTTGAACACTGAAGCTTTCTTT. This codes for CSAVGDTLNTEAFF.